Given below is one T cell receptor (beta chain) in context. Sequenced by immunoSEQ multiplex PCR; TCRdb stores in-frame clones only, minus some. The top ten clones hold roughly a tenth of a sample with about 76,000 clones, roughly nine tenths of them seen once. This sample is drawn from a study of control samples from healthy donors and cancer patients. V was clipped by 2 bases and J by 8 bases, with 16 bases between them. This CDR3 is 15 amino acids long. In germline, CDR1 is SGHRS, CDR2 YFSETQ. This rearrangement joins TRBV5-1 to TRBJ2-2, with D perhaps TRBD1 or TRBD2 (5 bases each). The origin of this receptor is a woman between 45 and 60 years old with colorectal cancer. The sample consisted of PBMCs. The CDR3 nucleotides are TGCGCCAGCAGCTTCCCGCAGGGAGATTCTGGGGAGCTGTTTTTT. This gives the protein CASSFPQGDSGELFF.